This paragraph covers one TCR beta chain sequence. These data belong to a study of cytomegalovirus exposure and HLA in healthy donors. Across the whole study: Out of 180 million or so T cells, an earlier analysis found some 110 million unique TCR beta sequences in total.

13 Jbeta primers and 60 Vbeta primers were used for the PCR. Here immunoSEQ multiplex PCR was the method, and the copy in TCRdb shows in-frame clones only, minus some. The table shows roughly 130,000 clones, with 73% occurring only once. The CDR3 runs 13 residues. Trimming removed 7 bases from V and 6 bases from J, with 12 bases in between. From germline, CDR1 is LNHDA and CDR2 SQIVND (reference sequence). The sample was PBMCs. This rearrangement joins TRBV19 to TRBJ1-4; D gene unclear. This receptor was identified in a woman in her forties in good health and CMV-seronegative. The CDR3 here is CASKDLSDEKLFF. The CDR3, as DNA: TGTGCCAGTAAAGACCTGAGCGATGAAAAACTGTTTTTT.